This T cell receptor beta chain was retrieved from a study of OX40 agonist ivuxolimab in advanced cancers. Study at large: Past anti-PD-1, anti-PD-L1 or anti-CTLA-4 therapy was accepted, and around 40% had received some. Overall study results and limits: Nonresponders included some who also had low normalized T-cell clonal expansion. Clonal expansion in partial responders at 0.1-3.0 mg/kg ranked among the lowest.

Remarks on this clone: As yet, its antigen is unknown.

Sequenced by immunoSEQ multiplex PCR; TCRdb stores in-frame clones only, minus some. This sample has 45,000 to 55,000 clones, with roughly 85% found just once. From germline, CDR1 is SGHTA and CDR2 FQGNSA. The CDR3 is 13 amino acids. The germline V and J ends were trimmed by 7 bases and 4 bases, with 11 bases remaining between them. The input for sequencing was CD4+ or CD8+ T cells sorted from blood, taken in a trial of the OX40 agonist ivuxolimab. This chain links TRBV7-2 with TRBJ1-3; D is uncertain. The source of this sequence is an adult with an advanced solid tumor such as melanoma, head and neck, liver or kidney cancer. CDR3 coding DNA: TGTGCCAGCACCTACCGGCGGGGAAACACCATATATTTT. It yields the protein CASTYRRGNTIYF.